One and the same sample provided the 21 T cell receptor beta chains below, sequenced in a study of OX40 agonist ivuxolimab in advanced cancers. The data were produced by immunoSEQ multiplex PCR, yet TCRdb's version contains in-frame clones alone and is incomplete. The table lists about 80,000 clones, roughly 93% of them singletons. Sequenced material: CD4+ or CD8+ T cells sorted from blood, taken in a trial of the OX40 agonist ivuxolimab. These receptors came from an adult with an advanced solid tumor such as melanoma, head and neck, liver or kidney cancer.

This clone was found once. This chain links TRBV5-1 with TRBJ2-2; 9 bases align to TRBD1. Germline trimming cut 5 bases from V and 5 bases from J; bases unmatched to any gene: 7. The CDR3 runs 15 residues. Germline lookup yields CDR1 SGHRS and CDR2 YFSETQ. CDR3: CASSLQGAGTGELFF. The CDR3 region has the DNA TGCGCCAGCAGTTTACAGGGGGCCGGGACCGGGGAGCTGTTTTTT.

This clone showed up just once. The CDR3 nucleotides are TGTGCCAGCAGTTACGACAGGGGAGGAGATCAGCCCCAGCATTTT. Its translation: CASSYDRGGDQPQHF. The chain joins TRBV6-5 to TRBJ1-5; TRBD1 matches 8 bases. The CDR3 is made up of 15 amino acids. With V trimmed by 2 bases and J by 5 bases, 5 bases remained unmatched. From germline, CDR1 is MNHEY and CDR2 SVGAGI.

The chain links TRBV30 to TRBJ2-2; the match to TRBD1 covers 7 bases. The CDR3 length is 14 residues. Germline V gene lookup returns CDR1 GTSNPN and CDR2 SVGIG (reference sequence). The V and J ends lost 7 bases and 0 bases, in that order; junction bases with no gene match: 5. The DNA for the CDR3 is TGTGCCTCTCCGGGACAGACGAACACCGGGGAGCTGTTTTTT. Translating gives CASPGQTNTGELFF.

The chain couples TRBV5-1 to TRBJ2-1; maybe TRBD1 (5 bases). CDR1 and CDR2 from the germline V gene are SGHRS and YFSETQ. There are 13 residues in the CDR3. The V and J ends lost 8 bases and 7 bases respectively, with 16 bases between them. The CDR3 loop reads CASSPAGYNEQFF. The CDR3 DNA reads as TGCGCCAGTTCCCCGGCAGGGTATAATGAGCAGTTCTTC.

The rearrangement joins TRBV11-2 to TRBJ1-1; D may be TRBD1 (5 bases). Deletions cut 1 base from V and 5 bases from J, with 8 bases between. The CDR3 runs to 13 residues. CDR1 is SGHAT, CDR2 FQNNGV, per germline. For the CDR3, the DNA is TGTGCCAGCAGCTTAGTGGGGGGAACTGAAGCTTTCTTT. This sequence encodes CASSLVGGTEAFF.

The table lists this clone with a count of one. V gene TRBV4-1 combines with J gene TRBJ2-7, with 8 bases matching TRBD1. Germline lookup yields CDR1 MGHRA and CDR2 YSYEKL. The CDR3 runs 18 residues. V shed 0 bases and J 2 bases; nucleotides not matched to a gene: 12. This CDR3 is CASSQDPGGVGGPYEQYF. The CDR3 coding sequence is TGCGCCAGCAGCCAAGATCCAGGGGGCGTAGGGGGCCCCTACGAGCAGTACTTC.

The chain recombines TRBV5-4 with TRBJ2-2; maybe TRBD2 (6 bases). CDR1 and CDR2 (germline): SGHNT, YYREEE (reference sequence). The CDR3 covers 15 residues. V was pared by 0 bases and J by 3 bases, with 9 bases between. The CDR3 region is CASSLAGEYTGELFF. The CDR3 region has the DNA TGTGCCAGCAGCTTGGCGGGAGAGTACACCGGGGAGCTGTTTTTT.

The chain carries TRBV28 and TRBJ2-7, with 9 bases matching TRBD1. Trimming at V came to 2 bases and at J to 4 bases, leaving 3 bases not matched to a gene. The CDR3 has 14 amino acids. CDR1 MDHEN and CDR2 SYDVKM come from the germline V gene. CDR3 in DNA: TGTGCCAGCAGTTTAGGGACAGGGATTTACGAGCAGTACTTC. It codes for CASSLGTGIYEQYF.

This clone was picked up one time. The genes are TRBV7-9 and TRBJ2-3; D possibly corresponds to TRBD1 (5 bases). The V gene lost 5 bases and the J gene lost 3 bases, with 12 bases spanning the gap. The CDR3 loop spans 14 amino acids. From germline, CDR1 is SEHNR and CDR2 FQNEAQ (reference sequence). The CDR3 protein is CASSPWTTTDTQYF. CDR3 DNA sequence: TGTGCCAGCAGCCCTTGGACAACTACAGATACGCAGTATTTT. Drawing the rest from reference TRBV7-9 and TRBJ2-3, the complete variable domain is DTGVSQNPRHKITKRGQNVTFRCDPISEHNRLYWYRQTLGQGPEFLTYFQNEAQLEKSRLLSDRFSAERPKGSFSTLEIQRTEQGDSAMYLCASSPWTTTDTQYFGPGTRLTVL.

The chain recombines TRBV11-3 with TRBJ1-1; tentative D call: TRBD1 (5 bases). The CDR3 is 15 residues long. Germline CDR1 and CDR2: SGHNT and YENEEA. V was pared by 1 base and J by 0 bases, with 9 bases between. CDR3 coding DNA: TGTGCCAGCAGCTTAGGGGGGGACTTGAACACTGAAGCTTTCTTT. Protein product: CASSLGGDLNTEAFF. Supplemented by reference TRBV11-3 and TRBJ1-1, the full variable domain reads EAGVVQSPRYKIIEKKQPVAFWCNPISGHNTLYWYLQNLGQGPELLIRYENEEAVDDSQLPKDRFSAERLKGVDSTLKIQPAELGDSAVYLCASSLGGDLNTEAFFGQGTRLTVV.

This chain links TRBV28 with TRBJ1-2; TRBD1 might be the D (6 bases). Germline CDR1 reads MDHEN; CDR2 reads SYDVKM. V was pared by 7 bases and J by 3 bases, with 12 bases between. This CDR3 is built from 13 residues. The CDR3 protein is CASTEEGDYGYTF. The CDR3 DNA reads TGTGCCAGCACCGAGGAGGGGGACTATGGCTACACCTTC.

The chain couples TRBV30 to TRBJ2-7; weak D call: TRBD1 (6 bases). CDR1 is GTSNPN and CDR2 is SVGIG in the germline V gene (reference sequence). Trimming stripped 0 bases from V and 8 bases from J, with 20 bases between. This CDR3 has 15 amino acids. This chain's CDR3 is CAWSVLGAQGDKQYF. CDR3 bases: TGTGCCTGGAGTGTTCTAGGGGCGCAAGGGGACAAGCAGTACTTC.

V gene TRBV18 combines with J gene TRBJ2-7, with TRBD1 matching over 10 bases. The CDR3 covers 15 residues. Germline V gene data show CDR1 as KGHSH and CDR2 as LQKENI. With V trimmed by 3 bases and J by 3 bases, 5 bases remained unmatched. In DNA form, the CDR3 reads TGTGCCAGCTCACCCGCGACAGGGGGCGGCTACGAGCAGTACTTC. Translation: CASSPATGGGYEQYF.

The V and J genes are TRBV9 and TRBJ1-2; 7 nucleotides agree with TRBD1. V lost 4 bases and J lost 8; bases outside the gene matches: 11. CDR1 and CDR2 (germline): SGDLS, YYNGEE. This CDR3 is built from 14 residues. CDR3 in DNA: TGTGCCAGCAGCTTCGGACAGGCACAGGGGGGCTACACCTTC. Translating gives CASSFGQAQGGYTF.

The chain recombines TRBV7-8 with TRBJ2-4, with D possibly TRBD1 on 6 matching bases. The ends were cut back, 2 bases at V and 1 base at J, with 12 bases in the middle. CDR1 and CDR2 from the germline V gene are SGHVS and FQNEAQ. The CDR3 spans 16 residues. CDR3 DNA sequence: TGTGCCAGCAGCTTAATACTGGGGGCGGCCAAAAACATTCAGTACTTC. The encoded protein is CASSLILGAAKNIQYF. Drawing the rest from reference TRBV7-8 and TRBJ2-4, the complete variable domain is GAGVSQSPRYKVAKRGQDVALRCDPISGHVSLFWYQQALGQGPEFLTYFQNEAQLDKSGLPSDRFFAERPEGSVSTLKIQRTQQEDSAVYLCASSLILGAAKNIQYFGAGTRLSVL.

The chain links TRBV28 to TRBJ2-7; 9 positions agree with TRBD2. This CDR3 contains 15 residues. The germline V gene has CDR1 MDHEN and CDR2 SYDVKM. Trimming cost V 1 base and J 4 bases; bases outside gene matches: 5. The CDR3 loop is CASSLLAGAGYEQYF. The CDR3 nucleotides read TGTGCCAGCAGTTTATTAGCGGGAGCGGGATACGAGCAGTACTTC.

This chain links TRBV7-3 with TRBJ2-3; D unresolved. This CDR3 has 14 residues. V dropped 1 base and J dropped 0 bases, with 5 bases sitting between them. Germline-derived CDR1 and CDR2 are SGHTA and FQGTGA. The CDR3 coding sequence is TGTGCCAGCAGCTTAATGACTAGCACAGATACGCAGTATTTT. It translates to CASSLMTSTDTQYF.

This sequence joins TRBV19 and TRBJ2-7; 9 nucleotides align to TRBD1. Per germline, CDR1 LNHDA and CDR2 SQIVND (reference sequence). The CDR3 length is 16 residues. The V gene end was trimmed by 3 bases and the J gene end by 3 bases; junction bases not matched to a gene: 9. The CDR3 protein is CASSISGQGSYYEQYF. CDR3 coding DNA: TGTGCCAGTAGTATTTCTGGACAGGGGTCCTACTACGAGCAGTACTTC.

This chain links TRBV10-3 with TRBJ2-1; D ambiguous. This CDR3 spans 13 amino acids. Germline CDR1 reads ENHRY; CDR2 reads SYGVKD. Trimming pared 7 bases from V and 8 bases from J, leaving 15 bases between. CDR3 in amino acids: CAIMSSPADEQFF. CDR3 DNA: TGTGCCATCATGAGTAGCCCCGCGGATGAGCAGTTCTTC.

This sequence joins TRBV6-1 and TRBJ2-7, with TRBD1 matching 8 bases. The CDR3 has 13 residues. Germline-derived CDR1 and CDR2 are MNHNS and SASEGT. J lost 2 bases, V lost 4 bases, and 1 base had no gene match. The CDR3 here is CASSGQGPYEQYF. CDR3 coding DNA: TGTGCCAGCAGTGGACAGGGGCCCTACGAGCAGTACTTC.

J is TRBJ1-5 and V is TRBV7-2, with 9 positions matching TRBD1. This CDR3 region has 15 residues. J was trimmed by 4 bases and V by 4 bases; bases with no gene match: 5. Germline lookup yields CDR1 SGHTA and CDR2 FQGNSA. The CDR3 DNA follows: TGTGCCAGCAGCTGGGACAGGGAAGGGAATCAGCCCCAGCATTTT. This translates into CASSWDREGNQPQHF.